Listed below are T cell receptor beta chains from one sample, sequenced in a study of early T cells in non-severe SARS-CoV-2 infection. TCRdb recomputed calls from the 5' RACE reads with MiXCR, one row per CDR3 protein. The table shows tens of thousands of distinct CDR3 sequences, with less than 6% occurring only once. The sample consisted of whole blood, taken at baseline. The origin of the receptors is an adult who was a healthcare worker with PCR-confirmed SARS-CoV-2 infection or an uninfected control (not recorded which). Each CDR3 is given with its conserved first and last residue. Fields, in order: D gene, J gene, V gene, clone size, CDR3 protein, CDR3 DNA. D genes are given only for firm matches. Clone size is not always given. Where it is, it says once, few, many or a class for expanded clones.

D gene: TRBD2; J gene: TRBJ2-1; V gene: TRBV24-1; clone size: many; CDR3 protein: CATSDLRAGGYNEQFF; CDR3 DNA: TGTGCCACCAGTGATTTGAGAGCGGGGGGCTACAATGAGCAGTTCTTC
D gene: TRBD1; J gene: TRBJ2-5; V gene: TRBV2; clone size: many; CDR3 protein: CASRQGDGSGETQYF; CDR3 DNA: TGTGCCAGCAGACAGGGGGACGGGTCAGGAGAGACCCAGTACTTC
D gene: TRBD2; J gene: TRBJ2-7; V gene: TRBV3-1; clone size: many; CDR3 protein: CASSLSSGGGTSEQYF; CDR3 DNA: TGTGCCAGCAGCCTTTCGAGCGGGGGGGGTACCTCCGAGCAGTACTTC
D gene: NA; J gene: TRBJ1-6; V gene: TRBV5-1; clone size: NA; CDR3 protein: CASSLATPNSPLHF; CDR3 DNA: TGCGCCAGCAGCTTGGCGACACCAAATTCACCCCTCCACTTT
D gene: NA; J gene: TRBJ2-3; V gene: TRBV7-2; clone size: few; CDR3 protein: CASSPGTRLYTQYF; CDR3 DNA: TGTGCCAGCAGTCCCGGGACAAGGCTTTATACGCAGTATTTT
D gene: TRBD2; J gene: TRBJ2-1; V gene: TRBV20-1; clone size: many; CDR3 protein: CSADPRASGYSYNEQFF; CDR3 DNA: TGCAGTGCTGATCCGCGGGCTAGCGGGTACTCCTACAATGAGCAGTTCTTC
D gene: NA; J gene: TRBJ2-7; V gene: TRBV3-1; clone size: few; CDR3 protein: CASSTGTYEQYF; CDR3 DNA: TGTGCCAGCAGCACAGGGACCTACGAGCAGTACTTC
D gene: TRBD2; J gene: TRBJ2-1; V gene: TRBV15; clone size: many; CDR3 protein: CATSRAGGYNEQFF; CDR3 DNA: TGTGCCACCAGCAGGGCCGGGGGGTACAATGAGCAGTTCTTC
D gene: NA; J gene: TRBJ2-1; V gene: TRBV24-1; clone size: many; CDR3 protein: CATSDIEGLGSYNEQFF; CDR3 DNA: TGTGCCACCAGTGATATTGAGGGTTTGGGCTCCTACAATGAGCAGTTCTTC
D gene: TRBD1; J gene: TRBJ2-5; V gene: TRBV5-6; clone size: NA; CDR3 protein: CASRLGDRGQETQYF; CDR3 DNA: TGTGCCAGCAGATTGGGGGACAGGGGACAAGAGACCCAGTACTTC
D gene: NA; J gene: TRBJ1-5; V gene: TRBV9; clone size: few; CDR3 protein: CASSASPSGPQHF; CDR3 DNA: TGTGCCAGCAGCGCCAGTCCCTCGGGGCCCCAGCATTTT
D gene: NA; J gene: TRBJ1-1; V gene: TRBV12-5; clone size: many; CDR3 protein: CASVQAGEAFF; CDR3 DNA: TGTGCTAGTGTCCAAGCAGGGGAAGCTTTCTTT
D gene: TRBD1; J gene: TRBJ2-1; V gene: TRBV3-1; clone size: few; CDR3 protein: CASSTTSGGRGNEQFF; CDR3 DNA: TGTGCCAGCAGCACGACTTCAGGGGGAAGGGGGAATGAGCAGTTCTTC
D gene: TRBD1; J gene: TRBJ2-3; V gene: TRBV6-6; clone size: many; CDR3 protein: CAGGTGGMDTQYF; CDR3 DNA: TGTGCCGGAGGGACAGGGGGTATGGATACGCAGTATTTT
D gene: NA; J gene: TRBJ2-3; V gene: TRBV7-9; clone size: many; CDR3 protein: CASSRATSTDTQYF; CDR3 DNA: TGTGCCAGCAGCCGAGCGACTAGCACAGATACGCAGTATTTT